This T cell receptor beta chain appears in the sequencing data of a study of T cell responses to AZD1222 COVID-19 vaccine. General observations from the study: Baseline serostatus was positive in only six AZD1222 recipients. Breadth and depth of Spike-specific TCRs rose after two AZD1222 doses. CD4 TCRs associated with vaccination spanned spike, dominating at 160-218 and 743-854. Reports indicate that nearly half of spike-specific TCRs are directed at unmutated variant regions.

Data came from immunoSEQ multiplex PCR; TCRdb stores just in-frame clones and leaves some out. This sample has under 150,000 clones; around 83% occur once, and the top ten carry 27%. On this clone itself: As yet, its antigen is unknown.

Trimming stripped 3 bases from V and 5 bases from J, with 16 bases between. Per the germline V gene, CDR1 is MNHEY and CDR2 is SVGAGI. The CDR3 loop spans 15 amino acids. The material sequenced was peripheral blood, taken 28 days after the second AZD1222 dose. The genes are TRBV6-5 and TRBJ2-5; TRBD1 is a possible D gene (7 bases). The sequence was obtained from an adult who received the AZD1222 COVID-19 vaccine. The CDR3 DNA reads as TGTGCCAGCAGTTATAGGGCAGGGGGGACGGAGACCCAGTACTTC. This translates into CASSYRAGGTETQYF.